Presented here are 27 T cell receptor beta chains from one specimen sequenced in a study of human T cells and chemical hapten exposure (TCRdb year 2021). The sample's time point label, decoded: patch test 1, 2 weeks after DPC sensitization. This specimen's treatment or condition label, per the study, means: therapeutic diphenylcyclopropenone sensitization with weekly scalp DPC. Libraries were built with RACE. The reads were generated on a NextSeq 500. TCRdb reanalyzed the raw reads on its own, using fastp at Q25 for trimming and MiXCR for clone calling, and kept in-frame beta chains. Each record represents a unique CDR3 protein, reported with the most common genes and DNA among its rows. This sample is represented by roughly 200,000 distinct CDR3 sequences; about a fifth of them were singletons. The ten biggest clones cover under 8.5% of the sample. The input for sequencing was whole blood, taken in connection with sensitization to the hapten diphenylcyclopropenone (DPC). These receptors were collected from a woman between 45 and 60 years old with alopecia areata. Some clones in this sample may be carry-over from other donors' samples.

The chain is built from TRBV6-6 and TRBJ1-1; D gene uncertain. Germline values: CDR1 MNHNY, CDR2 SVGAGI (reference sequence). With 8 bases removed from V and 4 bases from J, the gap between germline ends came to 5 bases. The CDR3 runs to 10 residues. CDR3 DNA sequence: TGTGCCAGCGGCGTCACTGAAGCTTTCTTT. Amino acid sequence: CASGVTEAFF.

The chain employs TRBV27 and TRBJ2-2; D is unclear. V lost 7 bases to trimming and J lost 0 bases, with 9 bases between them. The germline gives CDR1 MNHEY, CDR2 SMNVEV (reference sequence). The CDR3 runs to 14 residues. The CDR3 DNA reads TGTGCCAGCAAAGGTGATTCGAACACCGGGGAGCTGTTTTTT. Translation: CASKGDSNTGELFF.

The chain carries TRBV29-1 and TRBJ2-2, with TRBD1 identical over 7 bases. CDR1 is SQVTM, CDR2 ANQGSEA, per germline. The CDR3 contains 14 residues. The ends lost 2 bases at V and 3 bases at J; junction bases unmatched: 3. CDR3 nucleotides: TGCAGCGTTGAAAGGACAGGCTACACCGGGGAGCTGTTTTTT. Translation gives CSVERTGYTGELFF.

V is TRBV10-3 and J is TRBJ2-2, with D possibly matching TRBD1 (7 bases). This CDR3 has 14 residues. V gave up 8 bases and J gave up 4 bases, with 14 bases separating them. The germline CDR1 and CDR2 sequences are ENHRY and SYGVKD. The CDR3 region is CAIRRDRSTGELFF. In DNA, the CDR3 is TGTGCCATCCGGAGGGACAGAAGCACCGGGGAGCTGTTTTTT.

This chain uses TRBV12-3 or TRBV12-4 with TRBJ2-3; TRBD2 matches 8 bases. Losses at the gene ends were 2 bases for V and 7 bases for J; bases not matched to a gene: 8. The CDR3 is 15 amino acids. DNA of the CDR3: TGTGCCAGCAGTTTAACCGTGGGACTAGTCCATACGCAGTATTTT. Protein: CASSLTVGLVHTQYF.

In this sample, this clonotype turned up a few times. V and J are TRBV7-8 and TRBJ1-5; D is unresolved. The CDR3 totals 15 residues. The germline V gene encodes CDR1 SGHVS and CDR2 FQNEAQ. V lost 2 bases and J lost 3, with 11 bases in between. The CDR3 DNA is TGTGCCAGCAGCTTAAGCCAGGCATTCAATCAGCCCCAGCATTTT. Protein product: CASSLSQAFNQPQHF.

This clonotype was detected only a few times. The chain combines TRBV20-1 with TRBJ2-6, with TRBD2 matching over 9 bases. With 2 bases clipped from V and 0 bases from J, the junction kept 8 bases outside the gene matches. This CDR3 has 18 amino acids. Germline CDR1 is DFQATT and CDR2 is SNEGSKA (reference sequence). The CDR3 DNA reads TGCAGTGCTAGAAGGGGGTCTAGCGGGATCTCTGGGGCCAACGTCCTGACTTTC. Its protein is CSARRGSSGISGANVLTF.

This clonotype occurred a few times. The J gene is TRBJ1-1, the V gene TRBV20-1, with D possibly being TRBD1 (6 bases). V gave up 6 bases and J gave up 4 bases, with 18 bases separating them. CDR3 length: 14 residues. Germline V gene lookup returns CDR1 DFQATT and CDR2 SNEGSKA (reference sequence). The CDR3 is CSAPRAGAVTEAFF. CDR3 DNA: TGCAGTGCCCCCCGTGCGGGGGCGGTCACTGAAGCTTTCTTT.

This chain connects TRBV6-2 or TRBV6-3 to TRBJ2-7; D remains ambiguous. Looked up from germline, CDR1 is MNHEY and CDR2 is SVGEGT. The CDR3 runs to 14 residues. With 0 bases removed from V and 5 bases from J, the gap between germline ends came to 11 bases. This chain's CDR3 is CASSYSARFHEQYF. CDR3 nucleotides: TGTGCCAGCAGTTACTCGGCCAGGTTCCACGAGCAGTACTTC.

CDR3 in DNA: TGCAGCGTTGTCACAGGGGGCTCGGGCGGTCAGCCCCAGCATTTT. Protein product: CSVVTGGSGGQPQHF. V is TRBV29-1 and J is TRBJ1-5; 9 nucleotides agree with TRBD1. The CDR3 loop spans 15 amino acids. Germline lookup yields CDR1 SQVTM and CDR2 ANQGSEA. V shed 4 bases, J shed 6 bases, and the junction held 10 bases outside the gene matches.

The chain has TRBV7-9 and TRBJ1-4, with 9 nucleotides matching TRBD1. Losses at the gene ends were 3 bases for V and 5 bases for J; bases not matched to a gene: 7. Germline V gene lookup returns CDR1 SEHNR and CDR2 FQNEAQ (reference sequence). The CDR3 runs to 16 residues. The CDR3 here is CASSFIFGQGNEKLFF. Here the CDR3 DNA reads TGTGCCAGCAGCTTTATCTTCGGACAGGGGAATGAAAAACTGTTTTTT.

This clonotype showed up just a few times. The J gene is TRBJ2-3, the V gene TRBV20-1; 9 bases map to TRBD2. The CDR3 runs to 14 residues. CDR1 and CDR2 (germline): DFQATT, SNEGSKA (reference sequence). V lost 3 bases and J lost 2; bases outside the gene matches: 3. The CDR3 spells CSASLAGLTDTQYF. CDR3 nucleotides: TGCAGTGCTAGCCTAGCGGGACTCACAGATACGCAGTATTTT.

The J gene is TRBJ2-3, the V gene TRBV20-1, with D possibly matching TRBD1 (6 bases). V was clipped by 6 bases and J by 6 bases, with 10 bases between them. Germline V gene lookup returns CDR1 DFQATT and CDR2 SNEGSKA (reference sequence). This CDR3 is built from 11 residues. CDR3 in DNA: TGCAGTGCCAACAGGGTCGATACGCAGTATTTT. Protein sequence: CSANRVDTQYF.

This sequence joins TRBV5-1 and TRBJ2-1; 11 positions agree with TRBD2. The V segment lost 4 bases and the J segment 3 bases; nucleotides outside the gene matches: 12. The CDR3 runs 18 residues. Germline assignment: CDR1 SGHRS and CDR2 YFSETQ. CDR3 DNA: TGCGCCAGCAGCCTGAGGTTACAGACTAGCGGGATCTACAATGAGCAGTTCTTC. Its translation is CASSLRLQTSGIYNEQFF.

Here the CDR3 DNA reads TGTGCCAGCAGTTACTCTACGGAGGAGACCCAGTACTTC. Translated: CASSYSTEETQYF. This chain links TRBV6-2 or TRBV6-3 with TRBJ2-5; D is unclear. The CDR3 totals 13 residues. Trimming cost V 0 bases and J 5 bases, with 7 bases left between them. Per the germline V gene, CDR1 is MNHEY and CDR2 is SVGEGT.

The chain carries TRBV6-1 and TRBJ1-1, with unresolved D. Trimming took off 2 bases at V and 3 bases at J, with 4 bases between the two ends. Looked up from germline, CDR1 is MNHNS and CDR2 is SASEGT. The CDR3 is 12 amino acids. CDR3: CASSERHTEAFF. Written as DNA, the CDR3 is TGTGCCAGCAGTGAACGACACACTGAAGCTTTCTTT.

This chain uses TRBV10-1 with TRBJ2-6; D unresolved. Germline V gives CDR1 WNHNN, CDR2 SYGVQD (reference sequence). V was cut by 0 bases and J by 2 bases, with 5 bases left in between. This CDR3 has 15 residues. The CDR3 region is CASSESGTGANVLTF. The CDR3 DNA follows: TGCGCCAGCAGTGAGTCGGGAACTGGGGCCAACGTCCTGACTTTC.

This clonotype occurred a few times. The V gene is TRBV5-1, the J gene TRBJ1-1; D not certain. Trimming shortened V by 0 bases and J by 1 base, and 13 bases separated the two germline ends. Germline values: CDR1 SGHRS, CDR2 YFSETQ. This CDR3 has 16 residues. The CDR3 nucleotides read TGCGCCAGCAGCTTGGATACTGGGTTAAGGAACACTGAAGCTTTCTTT. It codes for CASSLDTGLRNTEAFF.

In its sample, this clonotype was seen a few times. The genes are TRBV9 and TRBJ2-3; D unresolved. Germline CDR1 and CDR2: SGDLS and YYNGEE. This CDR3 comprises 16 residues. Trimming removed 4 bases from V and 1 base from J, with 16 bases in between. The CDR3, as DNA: TGTGCCAGCAGCCCACGGGCCCAGTCGGGCACAGATACGCAGTATTTT. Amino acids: CASSPRAQSGTDTQYF.

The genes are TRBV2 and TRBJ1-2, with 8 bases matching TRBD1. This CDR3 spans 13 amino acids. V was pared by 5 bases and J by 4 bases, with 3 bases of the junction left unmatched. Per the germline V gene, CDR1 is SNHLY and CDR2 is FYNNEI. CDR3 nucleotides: TGTGCCAGCAGTCAGGACAGGGTCTATGGCTACACCTTC. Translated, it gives CASSQDRVYGYTF.

The chain's CDR3 is CASSLTRLTSKEQFF. In DNA form, the CDR3 reads TGTGCCAGCAGCCTCACGCGGCTGACTAGTAAAGAGCAGTTCTTC. The chain carries TRBV4-2 and TRBJ2-1, with D perhaps TRBD2 (6 bases). Germline V gene data show CDR1 as LGHNA and CDR2 as YNFKEQ. The CDR3 has 15 residues. Trimming removed 4 bases from V and 10 bases from J, with 20 bases in between.

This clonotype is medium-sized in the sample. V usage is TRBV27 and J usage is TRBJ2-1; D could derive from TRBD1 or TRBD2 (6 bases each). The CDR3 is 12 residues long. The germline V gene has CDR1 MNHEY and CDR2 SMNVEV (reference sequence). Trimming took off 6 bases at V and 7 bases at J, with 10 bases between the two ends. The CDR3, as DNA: TGTGCCAGCAGCAAAGGGGGGAATGAGCAGTTCTTC. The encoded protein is CASSKGGNEQFF.

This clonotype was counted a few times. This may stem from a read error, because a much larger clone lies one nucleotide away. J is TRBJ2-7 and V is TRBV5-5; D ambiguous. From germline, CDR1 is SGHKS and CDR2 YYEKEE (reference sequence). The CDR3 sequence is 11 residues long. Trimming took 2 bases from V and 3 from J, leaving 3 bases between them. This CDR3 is CASSFYYEQYF. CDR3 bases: TGTGCCAGCAGCTTCTACTACGAGCAGTACTTC.

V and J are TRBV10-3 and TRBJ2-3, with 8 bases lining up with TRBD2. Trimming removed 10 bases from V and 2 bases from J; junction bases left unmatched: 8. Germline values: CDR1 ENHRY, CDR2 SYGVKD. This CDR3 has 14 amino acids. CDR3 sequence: CATLLAANTDTQYF. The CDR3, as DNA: TGTGCCACCTTACTAGCGGCTAACACAGATACGCAGTATTTT.

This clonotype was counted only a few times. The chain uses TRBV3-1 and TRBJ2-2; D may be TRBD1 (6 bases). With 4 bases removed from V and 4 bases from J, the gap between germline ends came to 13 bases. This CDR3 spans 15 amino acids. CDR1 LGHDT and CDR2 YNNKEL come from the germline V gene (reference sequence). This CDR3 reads CASSPIQGGTGELFF. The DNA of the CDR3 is TGTGCCAGCAGCCCCATCCAAGGGGGCACCGGGGAGCTGTTTTTT.

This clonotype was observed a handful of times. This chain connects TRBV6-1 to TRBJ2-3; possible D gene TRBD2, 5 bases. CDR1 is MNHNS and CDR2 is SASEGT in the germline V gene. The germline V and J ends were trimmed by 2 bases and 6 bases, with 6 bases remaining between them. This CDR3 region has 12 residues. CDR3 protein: CASSERGDTQYF. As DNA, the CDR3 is TGTGCCAGCAGTGAACGGGGTGATACGCAGTATTTT.

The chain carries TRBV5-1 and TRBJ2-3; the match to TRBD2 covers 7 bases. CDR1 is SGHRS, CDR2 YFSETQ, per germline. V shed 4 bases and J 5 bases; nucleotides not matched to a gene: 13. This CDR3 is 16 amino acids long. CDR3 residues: CASSLLAAEVGDTQYF. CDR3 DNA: TGCGCCAGCAGCCTCCTAGCGGCTGAGGTGGGAGATACGCAGTATTTT.